Listed here are 6 T cell receptor beta chains from one sample, sequenced in a study of cytotoxic CD8 clonotypes in ibrutinib-treated CLL. The protocol was immunoSEQ multiplex PCR, while the TCRdb copy is restricted to in-frame clones and leaves out a portion. Among 150,000 or so clones, 70% to 90% were seen once, and the ten largest hold approximately 2%. The sample here was PBMCs, taken after 24 months of ibrutinib treatment. The receptor source for this set is a human donor with chronic lymphocytic leukemia.

In nucleotides, the CDR3 is TGTGCCAGTAGTTTCAGGAATGAGCAGTTCTTC. This codes for CASSFRNEQFF. The chain combines TRBV19 with TRBJ2-1; D remains unclear. V gave up 5 bases and J gave up 7 bases, with 6 bases separating them. Germline V gene data show CDR1 as LNHDA and CDR2 as SQIVND (reference sequence). CDR3 length: 11 residues.

Here the CDR3 DNA reads TGTGCCAGCAGCGTAGGTACAGGGAGGGTACGTGGCGAAAAACTGTTTTTT. Translated: CASSVGTGRVRGEKLFF. The chain joins TRBV9 to TRBJ1-4; TRBD1 might be the D (6 bases). V lost 0 bases and J 8 bases, leaving 20 bases between the germline ends. This CDR3 is built from 17 residues. CDR1 is SGDLS and CDR2 is YYNGEE in the germline V gene.

The gene calls are TRBV5-8 and TRBJ2-5; TRBD1 might be the D (6 bases). V lost 2 bases and J lost 4, with 12 bases in between. The CDR3 is 14 amino acids. Germline CDR1 and CDR2: SGHTS and YDEGEE. CDR3 sequence (DNA): TGTGCCAGCAGCTTTCCTAACAGGGTAGAGACCCAGTACTTC. Its translation: CASSFPNRVETQYF.

The chain carries TRBV18 and TRBJ1-2; 10 bases map to TRBD1. The CDR3 has 15 residues. Unmatched junction bases numbered 8, after V lost 3 bases and J lost 7 bases. Per germline, CDR1 KGHSH and CDR2 LQKENI. The CDR3 DNA is TGTGCCAGCTCACCTGGGGACAGGGGAGTTGGTGGCTACACCTTC. Translated: CASSPGDRGVGGYTF.

The chain combines TRBV4-1 with TRBJ1-5; TRBD1 is a possible D gene (5 bases). Germline V gene data show CDR1 as MGHRA and CDR2 as YSYEKL. The CDR3 is made up of 16 amino acids. Trimming stripped 1 base from V and 0 bases from J, with 10 bases between. The CDR3: CASSQGDVYSNQPQHF. Written as DNA, the CDR3 is TGCGCCAGCAGCCAAGGGGACGTATATAGCAATCAGCCCCAGCATTTT.

The V gene is TRBV6-5, the J gene TRBJ2-7; 7 bases map to TRBD2. The CDR3 sequence is 12 residues long. J gave up 6 bases and V 6 bases, and 5 bases lay outside the gene matches. Per germline, CDR1 MNHEY and CDR2 SVGAGI. The CDR3 nucleotides read TGTGCCAGCAGGGGGCCGGGGGGCGAGCAGTACTTC. It is translated as CASRGPGGEQYF.